The clone carrying this TCR beta chain is medium-sized in the sample. The antigen remains undetermined. This specimen belongs to a study of spatial heterogeneity in lung cancer. Overall study results and limits: Counts for ubiquitous and regional expanded TCRs went along with ubiquitous and regional nonsynonymous mutations, respectively. Mutation counts in tumors were tracked by counts of expanded intratumoral alpha and beta TCRs.

There are 15 residues in the CDR3. CDR1 and CDR2 (germline): MDHEN, SYDVKM. V lost 5 bases and J lost 6; bases outside the gene matches: 11. MiXCR, run by TCRdb on the 5' RACE reads, gives a single entry per CDR3 protein. The sample shows about 2,700 distinct CDR3 sequences, about 11% of them seen only once. The time point denotes: sample taken at primary tumor resection. Approximately 70 TRACERx patients with early, untreated non-small cell lung cancer donated samples. Frozen PBMC, nontumor lung or tumor provided whole RNA, which was sequenced unsorted. This specimen was lung tumor tissue, taken at surgery. The clonotype originates from a female donor with early-stage non-small cell lung cancer. This chain links TRBV28 with TRBJ1-2; 8 bases line up with TRBD1. DNA of the CDR3: TGTGCCAGCAGTCCCGGGGCAGGGGGCGTTGATGGCTACACCTTC. Translating gives CASSPGAGGVDGYTF.